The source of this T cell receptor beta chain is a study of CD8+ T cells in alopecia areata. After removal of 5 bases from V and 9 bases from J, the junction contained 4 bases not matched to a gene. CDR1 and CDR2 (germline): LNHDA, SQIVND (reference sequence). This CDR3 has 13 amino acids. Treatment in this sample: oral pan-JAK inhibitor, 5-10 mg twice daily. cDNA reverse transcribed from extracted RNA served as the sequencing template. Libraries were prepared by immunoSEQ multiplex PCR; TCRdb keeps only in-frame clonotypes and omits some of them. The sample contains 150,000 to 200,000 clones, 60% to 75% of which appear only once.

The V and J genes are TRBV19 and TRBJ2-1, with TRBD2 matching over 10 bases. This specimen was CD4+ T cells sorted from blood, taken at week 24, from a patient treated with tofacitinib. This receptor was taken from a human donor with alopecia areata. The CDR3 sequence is CASSGGLATEQFF. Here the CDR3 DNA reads TGTGCCAGTAGTGGGGGACTAGCGACTGAGCAGTTCTTC. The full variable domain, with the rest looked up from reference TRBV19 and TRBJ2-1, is DGGITQSPKYLFRKEGQNVTLSCEQNLNHDAMYWYRQDPGQGLRLIYYSQIVNDFQKGDIAEGYSVSREKKESFPLTVTSAQKNPTAFYLCASSGGLATEQFFGPGTRLTVL.